These 3 T cell receptor beta chains were sequenced from one sample in a study of CD4 T cells in relation to SARS-CoV-2 and coronaviruses. Assay used: immunoSEQ multiplex PCR; TCRdb lists only in-frame clones, some missing. The data contain under 25,000 clones, just over 75% of them singletons. Unexposed donor CD4+ T cells date from 2011-2018, before the COVID-19 pandemic. The cells were cultured for under twelve days before CD4+ T cells were isolated. Their antigen targets remain unknown. Sequences were obtained from CD4+ T cells from PBMCs, cultured in vitro. The source of these receptors is a human donor in good health.

The V gene is TRBV5-1, the J gene TRBJ1-4, with TRBD1 as a possible D gene (6 bases). Germline V gene lookup returns CDR1 SGHRS and CDR2 YFSETQ. The CDR3 is 17 amino acids. Trimming shortened V by 0 bases and J by 5 bases, and 17 bases separated the two germline ends. CDR3 protein: CASSLVAGGGRNEKLFF. CDR3 sequence (DNA): TGCGCCAGCAGCTTGGTGGCTGGGGGGGGCCGCAATGAAAAACTGTTTTTT.

V gene TRBV30 combines with J gene TRBJ2-7, with D possibly TRBD1 on 6 matching bases. The CDR3 extends over 13 amino acids. CDR1 is GTSNPN and CDR2 is SVGIG in the germline V gene (reference sequence). V was cut by 5 bases and J by 1 base, with 12 bases left in between. Here the CDR3 DNA reads TGTGCCTGGGAAACGACAGGTTCCTACGAGCAGTACTTC. Protein: CAWETTGSYEQYF.

This chain joins TRBV29-1 and TRBJ1-1; the D gene is possibly TRBD1 (6 bases). V was shortened by 4 bases and J by 1 base, with 7 bases between the two germline ends. Germline-derived CDR1 and CDR2 are SQVTM and ANQGSEA. There are 12 residues in the CDR3. The CDR3 region is CSVGQANTEAFF. The CDR3 DNA sequence: TGCAGCGTTGGACAGGCGAACACTGAAGCTTTCTTT. Complete variable domain (other parts from reference TRBV29-1 and TRBJ1-1): SAVISQKPSRDICQRGTSLTIQCQVDSQVTMMFWYRQQPGQSLTLIATANQGSEATYESGFVIDKFPISRPNLTFSTLTVSNMSPEDSSIYLCSVGQANTEAFFGQGTRLTVV.